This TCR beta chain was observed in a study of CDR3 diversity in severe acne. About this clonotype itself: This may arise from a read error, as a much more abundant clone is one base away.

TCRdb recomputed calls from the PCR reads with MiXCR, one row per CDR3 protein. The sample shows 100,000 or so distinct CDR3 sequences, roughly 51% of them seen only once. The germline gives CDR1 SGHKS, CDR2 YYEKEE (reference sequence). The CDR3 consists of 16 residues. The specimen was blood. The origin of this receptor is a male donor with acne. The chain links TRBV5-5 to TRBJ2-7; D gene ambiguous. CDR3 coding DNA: TGTGCCAGCAGCTCCTATGTGATAGGGTTTGCCTACGAGCGGTACTTC. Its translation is CASSSYVIGFAYERYF.